These 20 T cell receptor beta chains were sequenced from one sample in a study of blood T cell repertoires in COVID-19. The protocol was immunoSEQ multiplex PCR, while the TCRdb copy is restricted to in-frame clones and leaves out a portion. The data show about 190,000 clones, with around 86% seen just once and about 6% held by the top ten. Sequencing input: peripheral blood. All receptors derive from a woman between 40 and 50 years old with acute or convalescent COVID-19.

The CDR3 bases are TGTGCCAGCAGCCCGGTCCCACAGGACTCCTACGAGCAGTACTTC. Translated: CASSPVPQDSYEQYF. This rearrangement joins TRBV5-4 to TRBJ2-7, with a weak D call TRBD1 (5 bases). This CDR3 comprises 15 residues. Germline assignment: CDR1 SGHNT and CDR2 YYREEE (reference sequence). The V end was cut by 4 bases, the J end by 0 bases, with 14 bases between.

This clone is a singleton in its sample. The CDR3 nucleotides are TGTGCCAGCTCCTCACAGGTGAACACTGAAGCTTTCTTT. The encoded protein is CASSSQVNTEAFF. The J gene is TRBJ1-1, the V gene TRBV18, with D possibly matching TRBD1 (5 bases). Trimming pared 6 bases from V and 0 bases from J, leaving 8 bases between. The CDR3 contains 13 residues. Per the germline V gene, CDR1 is KGHSH and CDR2 is LQKENI.

This sequence joins TRBV7-2 and TRBJ2-2; D not certain. This CDR3 has 14 amino acids. Germline CDR1 reads SGHTA; CDR2 reads FQGNSA. Trimming shortened V by 5 bases and J by 3 bases, and 10 bases separated the two germline ends. The CDR3 reads CASSPLLYTGELFF. CDR3 bases: TGTGCCAGCAGCCCTCTTTTGTACACCGGGGAGCTGTTTTTT.

V and J are TRBV11-2 and TRBJ1-1, with 9 bases aligning to TRBD1. Germline trimming cut 7 bases from V and 3 bases from J; bases unmatched to any gene: 9. Looked up from germline, CDR1 is SGHAT and CDR2 is FQNNGV. The CDR3 is 15 amino acids. CDR3: CASKLQGATDTEAFF. CDR3 nucleotides: TGTGCCAGCAAATTACAGGGGGCGACTGACACTGAAGCTTTCTTT.

CDR3 sequence reads: CASSTSGSVNEQFF. As DNA, the CDR3 is TGTGCCAGTTCTACTAGCGGGAGTGTCAATGAGCAGTTCTTC. The rearrangement links TRBV19 to TRBJ2-1; 11 positions agree with TRBD2. The V gene's germline CDR1 is LNHDA and CDR2 SQIVND (reference sequence). The CDR3 sequence is 14 residues long. The V segment lost 8 bases and the J segment 6 bases; nucleotides outside the gene matches: 6. The variable domain in full, completed from reference TRBV19 and TRBJ2-1, reads DGGITQSPKYLFRKEGQNVTLSCEQNLNHDAMYWYRQDPGQGLRLIYYSQIVNDFQKGDIAEGYSVSREKKESFPLTVTSAQKNPTAFYLCASSTSGSVNEQFFGPGTRLTVL.

This sequence joins TRBV12-3 or TRBV12-4 and TRBJ1-1; D is unresolved. This CDR3 has 13 residues. Trimming removed 6 bases from V and 0 bases from J, with 8 bases in between. CDR3 residues: CASRIQLNTEAFF. CDR3 DNA: TGTGCCAGCAGGATACAGCTGAACACTGAAGCTTTCTTT.

The J gene is TRBJ1-5, the V gene TRBV6-5; no firm D call. The CDR3 length is 13 residues. Trimming stripped 6 bases from V and 5 bases from J, with 11 bases between. Germline V gene data show CDR1 as MNHEY and CDR2 as SVGAGI. CDR3 bases: TGTGCCAGCAGCCAGAAAGTCTATCAGCCCCAGCATTTT. Translating it yields CASSQKVYQPQHF.

This sequence joins TRBV7-2 and TRBJ2-7, with 8 bases matching TRBD2. The CDR3 sequence is 17 residues long. CDR1 is SGHTA and CDR2 is FQGNSA in the germline V gene. The V segment lost 6 bases and the J segment 4 bases; nucleotides outside the gene matches: 17. Written as DNA, the CDR3 is TGTGCCAGCAGTCAAAGCTCGTCGTTCAGCGGGAGTTACGAGCAGTACTTC. This sequence encodes CASSQSSSFSGSYEQYF.

The sample holds one count of this clone. In DNA, the CDR3 is TGTGCCAGCAAAGGGGAGGCAGGGACAGATACGCAGTATTTT. Translation: CASKGEAGTDTQYF. The chain has TRBV27 and TRBJ2-3; weak D call: TRBD2 (6 bases). This CDR3 region has 14 residues. V was clipped by 7 bases and J by 3 bases, with 14 bases between them. CDR1 is MNHEY and CDR2 is SMNVEV in the germline V gene (reference sequence).

This clone was seen more than once but under ten times. The chain recombines TRBV19 with TRBJ1-2, with a possible D match to TRBD1 (6 bases). CDR3 length: 15 amino acids. CDR1 is LNHDA, CDR2 SQIVND, per germline (reference sequence). With 5 bases removed from V and 0 bases from J, the gap between germline ends came to 13 bases. This CDR3 is CASSRAGAANYGYTF. The CDR3, as DNA: TGTGCCAGTAGTCGGGCAGGGGCGGCTAACTATGGCTACACCTTC.

This sequence joins TRBV18 and TRBJ1-2; the D is unclear. Germline V gene sequence: CDR1 KGHSH, CDR2 LQKENI. The CDR3 is made up of 13 amino acids. V lost 5 bases and J 0 bases, leaving 7 bases between the germline ends. CDR3 coding DNA: TGTGCCAGCTCAGTGCAGACTAACTATGGCTACACCTTC. Residues: CASSVQTNYGYTF.

This sequence joins TRBV2 and TRBJ1-2; no reliable D call. Trimming took off 3 bases at V and 3 bases at J, with 8 bases between the two ends. Germline V gene sequence: CDR1 SNHLY, CDR2 FYNNEI. This CDR3 has 13 residues. Written as DNA, the CDR3 is TGTGCCAGCAGTGAGAATCGAGACTATGGCTACACCTTC. Protein: CASSENRDYGYTF.

In its sample, this clone was seen a few times. The chain links TRBV19 to TRBJ2-6; 9 bases align to TRBD1. J gave up 2 bases and V 3 bases, and 5 bases lay outside the gene matches. This CDR3 contains 17 residues. Germline loops: CDR1 LNHDA, CDR2 SQIVND (reference sequence). The CDR3 nucleotides read TGTGCCAGTAGTATCCAGACAGGGGGAACTGGGGCCAACGTCCTGACTTTC. Its translation: CASSIQTGGTGANVLTF.

This CDR3 is CASSLDGSLNTEAFF. For the CDR3, the DNA is TGTGCCAGCAGCTTAGATGGCAGTCTGAACACTGAAGCTTTCTTT. The rearrangement links TRBV7-6 to TRBJ1-1; D is undetermined. V was cut by 1 base and J by 0 bases, with 9 bases left in between. This CDR3 has 15 residues. CDR1 is SGHVS and CDR2 is FNYEAQ in the germline V gene.

The chain carries TRBV3-1 (or the pseudogene TRBV3-2) and TRBJ2-7; D remains ambiguous. The CDR3 spans 14 residues. In germline, CDR1 is LGHDT, CDR2 YNNKEL (reference sequence). Trimming took off 5 bases at V and 3 bases at J, with 14 bases between the two ends. As DNA, the CDR3 is TGTGCCAGCAGCTCCCAGGAAGTAAACTACGAGCAGTACTTC. This sequence encodes CASSSQEVNYEQYF.

V usage is TRBV19 and J usage is TRBJ2-3, with D perhaps matching TRBD1 (6 bases). The CDR3 has 15 amino acids. Germline V lookup: CDR1 LNHDA, CDR2 SQIVND (reference sequence). The V gene lost 8 bases and the J gene lost 5 bases, with 20 bases spanning the gap. The CDR3 DNA reads as TGTGCCAGTCGTCCCGGGACAATCAAGGGAGATACGCAGTATTTT. Translating it yields CASRPGTIKGDTQYF.

Comment on this clone: The identical CDR3 is also encoded by other nucleotide sequences in the sample. The chain uses TRBV30 and TRBJ1-5; D gene ambiguous. Germline V lookup: CDR1 GTSNPN, CDR2 SVGIG (reference sequence). This CDR3 comprises 13 residues. Trimming left V 0 bases short and J 1 base short, with 4 bases between. The CDR3: CAWSVLSNQPQHF. In nucleotides, the CDR3 is TGTGCCTGGAGTGTCCTGAGCAATCAGCCCCAGCATTTT.

The J gene is TRBJ1-1, the V gene TRBV20-1, with D tentatively TRBD1 (6 bases). Per the germline V gene, CDR1 is DFQATT and CDR2 is SNEGSKA (reference sequence). CDR3 length: 11 residues. The V and J ends lost 8 bases and 4 bases respectively, with 11 bases between them. CDR3 loop: CSQQGFTEAFF. In nucleotides, the CDR3 is TGCAGTCAACAGGGTTTCACTGAAGCTTTCTTT.

This rearrangement joins TRBV7-2 to TRBJ1-1, with D unresolved. Trimming removed 3 bases at V and 5 bases at J, with 16 bases between. The germline CDR1 and CDR2 sequences are SGHTA and FQGNSA. The CDR3 is 15 residues long. This CDR3 is CASSLDRLGGTEAFF. The DNA of the CDR3 is TGTGCCAGCAGCTTGGATCGGTTGGGAGGAACTGAAGCTTTCTTT.

This chain links TRBV6-5 with TRBJ1-3; 9 nucleotides align to TRBD1. Per the germline V gene, CDR1 is MNHEY and CDR2 is SVGAGI. This CDR3 is built from 14 residues. The ends lost 3 bases at V and 9 bases at J; junction bases unmatched: 6. DNA of the CDR3: TGTGCCAGCAGTTATACAGGGGGCAAGGGCACCATATATTTT. Translation: CASSYTGGKGTIYF.